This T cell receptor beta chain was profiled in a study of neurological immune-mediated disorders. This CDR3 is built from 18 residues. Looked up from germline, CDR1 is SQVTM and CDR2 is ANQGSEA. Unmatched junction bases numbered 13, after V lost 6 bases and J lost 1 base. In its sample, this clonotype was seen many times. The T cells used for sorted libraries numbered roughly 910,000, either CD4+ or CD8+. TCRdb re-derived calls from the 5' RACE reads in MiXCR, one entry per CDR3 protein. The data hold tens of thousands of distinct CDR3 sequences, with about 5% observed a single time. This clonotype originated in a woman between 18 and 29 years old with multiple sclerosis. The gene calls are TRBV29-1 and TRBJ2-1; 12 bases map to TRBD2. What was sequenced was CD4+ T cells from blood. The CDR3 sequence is CSVKRGLAGGPSYNEQFF. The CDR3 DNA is TGCAGCGTGAAAAGAGGTCTAGCGGGGGGGCCTTCCTACAATGAGCAGTTCTTC.